Shown below are 12 T cell receptor beta chains from a single sample sequenced in a study of blood T cell repertoires in COVID-19. Repertoires were generated with immunoSEQ multiplex PCR, while TCRdb's copy carries only in-frame clones and drops some. The profile covers roughly 230,000 clones, with about 80% appearing a single time and around 4% taken by the ten largest. Sequences were obtained from peripheral blood. All receptors come from a man aged 50-59 years with active or convalescent COVID-19.

V and J are TRBV28 and TRBJ2-7; tentatively, D is TRBD2 (5 bases). The CDR3 has 14 residues. V was pared by 3 bases and J by 2 bases, with 11 bases between. CDR1 and CDR2 from the germline V gene are MDHEN and SYDVKM. The CDR3 spells CASSLVLAPYEQYF. The CDR3 DNA follows: TGTGCCAGCAGTTTGGTGCTAGCTCCCTACGAGCAGTACTTC.

The V gene is TRBV3-1 (or the pseudogene TRBV3-2), the J gene TRBJ2-7; 8 bases agree with TRBD2. Unmatched junction bases numbered 9, after V lost 4 bases and J lost 4 bases. The CDR3 contains 15 residues. CDR1 LGHDT and CDR2 YNNKEL come from the germline V gene (reference sequence). The CDR3 nucleotides are TGTGCCAGCAGCCCCCGAGAGCGGGGGATTTACGAGCAGTACTTC. This translates into CASSPRERGIYEQYF.

In its sample, this clone was seen once. The chain employs TRBV6-6 and TRBJ2-1, with TRBD2 matching 10 bases. V gave up 6 bases and J gave up 4 bases; unmatched junction bases: 3. CDR1 and CDR2 from the germline V gene are MNHNY and SVGAGI (reference sequence). This CDR3 is 14 amino acids long. The chain's CDR3 is CASRSGGDYNEQFF. Written as DNA, the CDR3 is TGTGCCAGCAGAAGCGGGGGGGATTACAATGAGCAGTTCTTC.

Regarding this clone: The identical CDR3 is also encoded by other nucleotide sequences in the sample. The rearrangement joins TRBV18 to TRBJ1-5; TRBD1 aligns across 7 bases. This CDR3 has 14 residues. J lost 1 base, V lost 6 bases, and 3 bases had no gene match. Germline CDR1 and CDR2: KGHSH and LQKENI. The CDR3 loop is CASSPGQSNQPQHF. The CDR3, as DNA: TGTGCCAGCTCGCCGGGACAGAGCAATCAGCCCCAGCATTTT.

The chain is built from TRBV2 and TRBJ2-7; D is possibly TRBD1 (6 bases). The V end lost 3 bases, the J end lost 4 bases, and 16 bases lay between the germline ends. The germline CDR1 and CDR2 sequences are SNHLY and FYNNEI. CDR3 length: 15 amino acids. In DNA form, the CDR3 reads TGTGCCAGCAGTGATAGGGGGTCGGTGTATTACGAGCAGTACTTC. Translation gives CASSDRGSVYYEQYF.

The chain carries TRBV6-2 or TRBV6-3 and TRBJ2-2; maybe TRBD2 (6 bases). Germline-derived CDR1 and CDR2 are MNHEY and SVGEGT. V was trimmed by 4 bases and J by 7 bases, leaving 10 bases between them. The length of the CDR3 is 13 residues. The CDR3 here is CASSFWRGGELFF. The CDR3 DNA reads TGTGCCAGCAGTTTTTGGCGGGGCGGGGAGCTGTTTTTT.

The V and J genes are TRBV10-3 and TRBJ2-3; maybe TRBD2 (5 bases). Between the trimmed V and J ends, which lost 2 bases and 2 bases, there was a span of 14 bases. This CDR3 comprises 16 residues. Germline-derived CDR1 and CDR2 are ENHRY and SYGVKD. The CDR3 region is CAISERGRGATDTQYF. The CDR3 DNA reads TGTGCCATCAGTGAGAGAGGACGGGGAGCCACAGATACGCAGTATTTT.

This chain links TRBV11-3 with TRBJ2-1; 10 bases are a match to TRBD2. The length of the CDR3 is 16 residues. V shed 5 bases and J 7 bases; nucleotides not matched to a gene: 11. Germline V gene data show CDR1 as SGHNT and CDR2 as YENEEA. The CDR3 reads CASSMKRGGQQNEQFF. CDR3 DNA sequence: TGTGCCAGCAGCATGAAGCGGGGGGGCCAACAAAATGAGCAGTTCTTC.

The gene calls are TRBV27 and TRBJ2-7, with D perhaps TRBD2 (6 bases). Deletions cut 4 bases from V and 7 bases from J, with 11 bases between. This CDR3 spans 12 amino acids. Germline CDR1 and CDR2: MNHEY and SMNVEV (reference sequence). CDR3 sequence (DNA): TGTGCCAGCAGTTCGGGACTCTGGGAGCAGTACTTC. This codes for CASSSGLWEQYF.

This CDR3 reads CASSLLTAGLYF. CDR3 in DNA: TGTGCCAGCAGCTTATTGACAGCCGGCTTGTACTTC. The chain employs TRBV7-2 and TRBJ2-7; a possible D gene is TRBD1 (5 bases). Trimming took off 2 bases at V and 12 bases at J, with 14 bases between the two ends. The CDR3 contains 12 residues. Germline V gives CDR1 SGHTA, CDR2 FQGNSA.

The V gene is TRBV7-9, the J gene TRBJ2-5; 9 bases align to TRBD1. The CDR3 has 14 residues. The V and J ends lost 5 bases and 4 bases, in that order; junction bases with no gene match: 5. Germline CDR1 reads SEHNR; CDR2 reads FQNEAQ (reference sequence). CDR3 sequence reads: CASSERTGAETQYF. The CDR3 DNA reads as TGTGCCAGCAGCGAGAGGACAGGGGCAGAGACCCAGTACTTC.

A remark on this clone: One end of the junction varies from germline; a read error may be responsible. The J gene is TRBJ1-1, the V gene TRBV3-1 (or the pseudogene TRBV3-2); 10 nucleotides align to TRBD1. The CDR3 contains 16 residues. The germline CDR1 and CDR2 sequences are LGHDT and YNNKEL (reference sequence). The CDR3 bases are TGTGCCAGCAGCCAAAAAGGGACAGGGGTGAATACTGAAGCTTTCTTT. It specifies CASSQKGTGVNTEAFF.